This T cell receptor (beta chain) was recorded in a study of cytomegalovirus exposure and HLA in healthy donors. The study ran its PCR with 60 Vbeta and 13 Jbeta primers. The assay was immunoSEQ multiplex PCR, and TCRdb's table has in-frame clones only and misses some. The data show 160,000 or so clones, around 80% seen once. The CDR3 runs 13 residues. The V end was cut by 0 bases, the J end by 8 bases, with 9 bases between. Germline CDR1 reads LGHNA; CDR2 reads YSLEER. The sample consisted of PBMCs. The chain joins TRBV4-3 to TRBJ2-3, with D unresolved. The sequence derives from a woman aged 45-60 years in good health and CMV-seronegative. The CDR3 nucleotides are TGCGCCAGCAGCCAAGATCCGCCTAGTACGCAGTATTTT. Protein product: CASSQDPPSTQYF.